Listed below are T cell receptor beta chains from one sample, sequenced in a study of yellow fever vaccine responses in identical twins. Using its own MiXCR run on the RT-PCR reads, TCRdb lists one record per CDR3 protein. The repertoire holds fewer than 1,500 distinct CDR3 sequences, with 80% as singletons. The sequencing used T cells from blood (PBMCs), unsorted or a sorted subset (not recorded which), collected before or after yellow fever vaccination (not recorded which). Source of these receptors: a female donor who received the yellow fever vaccine. Both conserved end residues are part of each CDR3. The D gene is left open where the match is weak. Where a row states a size, it is once, few, many or the class of an expanded clone; other rows omit it.

cdr3_nt cdr3_aa clone_size d_call j_call v_call
TGTGCCAGCAGCAATCCGTGGGGTCGGACTGAAGCTTTCTTT CASSNPWGRTEAFF . . TRBJ1-1 TRBV6-1
TGCGCCAGCAGCCCCCAGACTAGCGGGGCCTACAATGAGCAGTTCTTC CASSPQTSGAYNEQFF . TRBD2 TRBJ2-1 TRBV4-1
TGTGCCAGCAGCTTTACAAACACCGGGGAGCTGTTTTTT CASSFTNTGELFF . . TRBJ2-2 TRBV11-2
TGTGCCAGCACCCCCGCGGGGGGGGTTGGCTACACCTTC CASTPAGGVGYTF . . TRBJ1-2 TRBV6-1
TGTGCCACCTCCTCGACAGGCTATGGAGAGCAGTACTTC CATSSTGYGEQYF . . TRBJ2-7 TRBV24-1
TGCGCCAGCAGCCAACCTCCTGACAGGCTGGAGACCCAGTACTTC CASSQPPDRLETQYF . . TRBJ2-5 TRBV4-1
TGCAGGGGGTATGATCCCCCAGAGCAGTTCTTC CRGYDPPEQFF . . TRBJ2-1 TRBV20-1
TGCGCCAGCAGTGGGAAGGCCTACACCTCCGCTAACACTGAAGCTTTCTTT CASSGKAYTSANTEAFF . . TRBJ1-1 TRBV10-1
TGTGCCAGCAGCTCGAGCTCCTACAATGAGCAGTTCTTC CASSSSSYNEQFF . . TRBJ2-1 TRBV11-1
TGTGCCACCAGTGATGCGAAATCGATGGAGCCCCAGCATTTT CATSDAKSMEPQHF . . TRBJ1-5 TRBV24-1
TGTGCCAGCAGTTTCCGGGCCCTAGGGGCTTATAATGAAAAACTGTTTTTT CASSFRALGAYNEKLFF . . TRBJ1-4 TRBV12-3/TRBV12-4
TGTGCCAGCAGTTTCCGTGGGCATAATGAAAAACTGTTTTTT CASSFRGHNEKLFF . . TRBJ1-4 TRBV6-2/TRBV6-3
TGCGCCAGCAGCCAAGATAGTCTGGGTCAGGCTGAAGCTTTCTTT CASSQDSLGQAEAFF hyperexpanded . TRBJ1-1 TRBV4-3
TGTGCCAGCAGTGAAGGGACCGCAAATGAGCAGTTCTTC CASSEGTANEQFF . . TRBJ2-1 TRBV6-1
TGTGCCAGCAGTTCGACTAGCGGGACGGAGACCCAGTACTTC CASSSTSGTETQYF few TRBD2 TRBJ2-5 TRBV28
TGTGCCAGCAGTGACTCGATTTCGGGTGGCTACACCTTC CASSDSISGGYTF . . TRBJ1-2 TRBV6-4
TGTGCCAGCAGTGTGTTCTCGAGGGGAACCGGGGAGCTGTTTTTT CASSVFSRGTGELFF . . TRBJ2-2 TRBV2
TGTGCCAGCAGCTCGGACAGCGGGAACACTGAAGCTTTCTTT CASSSDSGNTEAFF . . TRBJ1-1 TRBV7-2
TGTGCCAGCAGTTACCTCTTTAAATGGGACACTGAAGCTTTCTTT CASSYLFKWDTEAFF . . TRBJ1-1 TRBV6-2/TRBV6-3
TGTGCCAGCGGGGAGAGACGCCGGAACACTGAAGCTTTCTTT CASGERRRNTEAFF . . TRBJ1-1 TRBV6-2/TRBV6-3
TGTGCCAGCAGCCGGGGGGAGGAGCACGAGCAGTACTTC CASSRGEEHEQYF . TRBD2 TRBJ2-7 TRBV6-2/TRBV6-3
TGTGCCACCAGCAGAGATCAATCGAACTATGGCTACACCTTC CATSRDQSNYGYTF . . TRBJ1-2 TRBV15
TGTGCCAGCAGCGCCGGGACTAGCGGGAGGAATGAGCAGTTCTTC CASSAGTSGRNEQFF . TRBD2 TRBJ2-1 TRBV11-3
TGTGCCAGCAGCCCCCACCAGAGCATCGGGGCACAAGAGACCCAGTACTTC CASSPHQSIGAQETQYF . . TRBJ2-5 TRBV3-1
TGTGCCTGGAGACAGGGCTTCCTCTATGGCTACACCTTC CAWRQGFLYGYTF . . TRBJ1-2 TRBV30
TGTGCCAGCAGCACTGTAAATGGGCAGTTCTTC CASSTVNGQFF . . TRBJ2-1 TRBV6-2/TRBV6-3
TGTGCCAGCAGCTCCACGGTGCGGGGAAAAGGGCAGTTCTTC CASSSTVRGKGQFF . . TRBJ2-1 TRBV11-1
TGTGCCAGCAATTTGAGCGGGGGGGCAGATACGCAGTATTTT CASNLSGGADTQYF . . TRBJ2-3 TRBV5-2
TGCGCCAGCAGCTCGGACAGGGGATCACCCCTCCACTTT CASSSDRGSPLHF . TRBD1 TRBJ1-6 TRBV4-3
TGTGCCAGCAGTGCGGAACCTAACTATGGCTACACCTTC CASSAEPNYGYTF once . TRBJ1-2 TRBV2
TGCGCCAGCAGACCCTCCGACGTATCCTACCCCGAGCAGTACTTC CASRPSDVSYPEQYF . . TRBJ2-7 TRBV4-1
TGCAGTGCTAGACAACTTGGACGGGGCCTTTATTCACCCCTCCACTTT CSARQLGRGLYSPLHF . . TRBJ1-6 TRBV20-1
TGCAGTGCTAGAACACAGGGGGCTCGTAATTCACCCCTCCACTTT CSARTQGARNSPLHF . TRBD1 TRBJ1-6 TRBV20-1
TGTGCCAGCAGTGTAGCGGGAGAAACAGATACGCAGTATTTT CASSVAGETDTQYF . TRBD2 TRBJ2-3 TRBV6-1
TGTGCCAGCAGACCCCTTCAGCTTGAAGCTTTCTTT CASRPLQLEAFF . . TRBJ1-1 TRBV28
TGTGCCAGCACAGCGACAGGGGCCCGGACCGGGGAGCTGTTTTTT CASTATGARTGELFF once TRBD1 TRBJ2-2 TRBV6-2/TRBV6-3
TGTGCCAGCAGTGACACGCGCACCGGGGAGCTGTTTTTT CASSDTRTGELFF . . TRBJ2-2 TRBV6-4
TGTGCCAGCAGTCCTAGGTACAATGAGCAGTTCTTC CASSPRYNEQFF . . TRBJ2-1 TRBV6-5
TGCGCCAGCAGCCAAGATCCTGGGGGGGAGACCCAGTACTTC CASSQDPGGETQYF . . TRBJ2-5 TRBV4-1
TGCGCCAGCAGCCCCGGGACTAGCGGGGCCTATGAGCAGTTCTTC CASSPGTSGAYEQFF . TRBD2 TRBJ2-1 TRBV5-1
TGTGCCAGCAGCTTAACGGGGACAGTGTATGGTGAGCAGTTCTTC CASSLTGTVYGEQFF . TRBD1 TRBJ2-1 TRBV7-3
TGCGCCAGCAGCCAAGATGGTGGTATGGGCTATGGCTACACCTTC CASSQDGGMGYGYTF once . TRBJ1-2 TRBV4-3
TGTGCCTGGAGTAATGGGGATACGCAGTATTTT CAWSNGDTQYF . . TRBJ2-3 TRBV30
TGTGCCAGCAGCCAAATTGGCAGGGCCCTGGGGACCCAGTACTTC CASSQIGRALGTQYF . . TRBJ2-5 TRBV7-3
TGTGCCAGCAGCTTCGGGACTAACAATGAGCAGTTCTTC CASSFGTNNEQFF . TRBD2 TRBJ2-1 TRBV11-3
TGTGCCAGCAGCCGGACAGGGGGGCGCGAGCAGTACTTC CASSRTGGREQYF . TRBD1 TRBJ2-7 TRBV11-1
TGTGCCAGCAGTTACTCGTTCCCTGATAATTCACCCCTCCACTTT CASSYSFPDNSPLHF . . TRBJ1-6 TRBV6-5
TGTGCCAGCAAGGTCCGGGTGAACACTGAAGCTTTCTTT CASKVRVNTEAFF . . TRBJ1-1 TRBV6-1
TGTGCCAGCGTCCTCTCCAGGGTTTTCTATAATTCACCCCTCCACTTT CASVLSRVFYNSPLHF . . TRBJ1-6 TRBV2
TGCAGTGCTACCAGGCCTCCGAACACCGGGGAGCTGTTTTTT CSATRPPNTGELFF . . TRBJ2-2 TRBV20-1
TGTGCCAGCAGTCAACAGGTGAACTCCTACGAGCAGTACTTC CASSQQVNSYEQYF . . TRBJ2-7 TRBV6-1